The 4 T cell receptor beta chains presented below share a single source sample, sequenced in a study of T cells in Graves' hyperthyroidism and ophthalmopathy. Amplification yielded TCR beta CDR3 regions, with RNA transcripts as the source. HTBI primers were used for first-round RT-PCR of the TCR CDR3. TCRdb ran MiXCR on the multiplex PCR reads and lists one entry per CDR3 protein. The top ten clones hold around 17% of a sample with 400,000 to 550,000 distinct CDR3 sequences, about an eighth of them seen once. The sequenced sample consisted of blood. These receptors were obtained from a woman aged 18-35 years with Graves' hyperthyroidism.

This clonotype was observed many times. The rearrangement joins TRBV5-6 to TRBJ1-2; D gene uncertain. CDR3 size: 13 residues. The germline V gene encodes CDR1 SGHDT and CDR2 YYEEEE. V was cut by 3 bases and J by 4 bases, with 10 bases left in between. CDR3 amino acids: CASSSTGSYGYTF. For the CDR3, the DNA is TGTGCCAGCAGCTCGACGGGTTCCTATGGCTACACCTTC.

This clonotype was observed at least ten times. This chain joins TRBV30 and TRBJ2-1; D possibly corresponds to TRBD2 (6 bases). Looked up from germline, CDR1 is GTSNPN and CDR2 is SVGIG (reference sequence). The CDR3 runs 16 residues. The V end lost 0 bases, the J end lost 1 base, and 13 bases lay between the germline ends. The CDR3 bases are TGTGCCTGGAGTGTAACGGGAGAGGCGTCCTACAATGAGCAGTTCTTC. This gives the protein CAWSVTGEASYNEQFF.

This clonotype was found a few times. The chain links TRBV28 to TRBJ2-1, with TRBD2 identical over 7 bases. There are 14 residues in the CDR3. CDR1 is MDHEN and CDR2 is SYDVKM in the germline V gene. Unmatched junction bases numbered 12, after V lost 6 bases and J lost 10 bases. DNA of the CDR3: TGTGCCAGCAGCCAAGATCTAGTGGGAGGGGAGCAGTTCTTC. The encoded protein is CASSQDLVGGEQFF.

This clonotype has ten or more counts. The CDR3: CATLRHGAGDTQYF. The DNA of the CDR3 is TGTGCCACCCTCCGCCACGGGGCGGGAGATACGCAGTATTTT. This rearrangement joins TRBV12-3 or TRBV12-4 to TRBJ2-3, with D tentatively TRBD1 or TRBD2 (5 bases each). The CDR3 runs to 14 residues. Deletions cut 10 bases from V and 5 bases from J, with 19 bases between.